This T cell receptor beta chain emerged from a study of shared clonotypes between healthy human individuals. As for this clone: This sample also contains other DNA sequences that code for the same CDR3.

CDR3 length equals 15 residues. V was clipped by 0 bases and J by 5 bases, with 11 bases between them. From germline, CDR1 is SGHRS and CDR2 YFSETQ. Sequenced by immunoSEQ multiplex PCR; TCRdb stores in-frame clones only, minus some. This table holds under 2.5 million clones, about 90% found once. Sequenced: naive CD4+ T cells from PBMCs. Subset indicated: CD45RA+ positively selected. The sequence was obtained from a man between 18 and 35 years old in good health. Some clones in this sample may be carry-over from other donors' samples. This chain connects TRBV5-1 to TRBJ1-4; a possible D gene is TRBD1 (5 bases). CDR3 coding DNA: TGCGCCAGCAGCTTGGAGGGGCAGGGAAATGAAAAACTGTTTTTT. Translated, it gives CASSLEGQGNEKLFF. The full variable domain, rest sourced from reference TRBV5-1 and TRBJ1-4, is KAGVTQTPRYLIKTRGQQVTLSCSPISGHRSVSWYQQTPGQGLQFLFEYFSETQRNKGNFPGRFSGRQFSNSRSEMNVSTLELGDSALYLCASSLEGQGNEKLFFGSGTQLSVL.